The subject of this entry is one T cell receptor beta chain. Its target is not known. 5'RACE template switching built TCR beta cDNA with unique molecular identifiers. TCRdb re-called the 5' RACE reads; one entry per CDR3 protein, DNA not given. In all, the sample yields about 430,000 distinct CDR3 sequences. The entry originates in a study of T cells expressing NK-cell markers. As for the study in general: There were seven HCMV-seropositive donors and one seronegative donor among the eight sequenced.

Broader study findings: Of the CD8+ T cell pool in roughly 6 donors, about 1.0-8% was accounted for by dominant NKG2C+ clonotypes. Evidence did not settle whether expanded NKG2C+ T cell clones targeted HCMV.

CDR3 length equals 17 residues. CDR1 SGHKS and CDR2 YYEKEE come from the germline V gene (reference sequence). What was sequenced was blood T cells: a sorted CD56 or NKG2C T cell subset, CD4+ or CD8+ T cells, or bulk PBMC T cells (not recorded which). The V and J genes are TRBV5-5 and TRBJ2-3; absent DNA, TCRdb's TRBD1 call cannot be checked. The clonotype was recovered from a woman aged 45 to 65 in good health. This CDR3 reads CASSVWRTRTSTDTQYF.